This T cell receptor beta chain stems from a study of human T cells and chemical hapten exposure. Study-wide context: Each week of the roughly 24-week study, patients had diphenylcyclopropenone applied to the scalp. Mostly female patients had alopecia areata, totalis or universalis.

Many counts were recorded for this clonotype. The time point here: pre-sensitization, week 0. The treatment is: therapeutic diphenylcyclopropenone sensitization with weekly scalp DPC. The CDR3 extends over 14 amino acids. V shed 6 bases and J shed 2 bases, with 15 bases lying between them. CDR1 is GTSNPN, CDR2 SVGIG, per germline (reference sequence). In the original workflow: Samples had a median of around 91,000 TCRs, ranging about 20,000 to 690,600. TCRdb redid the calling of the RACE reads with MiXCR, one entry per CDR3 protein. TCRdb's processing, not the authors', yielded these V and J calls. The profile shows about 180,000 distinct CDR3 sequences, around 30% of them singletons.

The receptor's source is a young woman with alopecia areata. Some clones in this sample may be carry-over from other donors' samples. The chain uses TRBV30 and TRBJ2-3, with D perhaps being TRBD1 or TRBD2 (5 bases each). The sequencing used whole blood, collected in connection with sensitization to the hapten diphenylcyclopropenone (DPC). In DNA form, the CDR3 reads TGTGCCTGCCCCGCCCGGGGCCTCACAGATACGCAGTATTTT. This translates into CACPARGLTDTQYF.